This T cell receptor (beta chain) was observed in a study of cytomegalovirus exposure and HLA in healthy donors. Study-level findings and limits: Sequence variants that were highly shared formed a cluster that was likely a sequencing artifact. The study listed 164 cytomegalovirus-associated TCR beta chains.

In the case of this clone: Its antigen is unknown.

The primer mix had 60 Vbeta and 13 Jbeta primers. Sequenced by immunoSEQ multiplex PCR; TCRdb stores in-frame clones only, minus some. The sample consists of some 180,000 clones, less than 80% of them appearing once. The sequenced sample was PBMCs. The clonotype comes from a man younger than 30 in good health and CMV-seronegative.

The CDR3 DNA is TGTGCCAGCAGCTCCGGGACAGGGCGACACTATTACAATGAGCAGTTCTTC. Its protein is CASSSGTGRHYYNEQFF. This chain uses TRBV7-3 with TRBJ2-1; 9 positions match TRBD1. This CDR3 has 17 amino acids. V was pared by 4 bases and J by 4 bases, with 11 bases of the junction left unmatched. Germline CDR1 is SGHTA and CDR2 is FQGTGA.